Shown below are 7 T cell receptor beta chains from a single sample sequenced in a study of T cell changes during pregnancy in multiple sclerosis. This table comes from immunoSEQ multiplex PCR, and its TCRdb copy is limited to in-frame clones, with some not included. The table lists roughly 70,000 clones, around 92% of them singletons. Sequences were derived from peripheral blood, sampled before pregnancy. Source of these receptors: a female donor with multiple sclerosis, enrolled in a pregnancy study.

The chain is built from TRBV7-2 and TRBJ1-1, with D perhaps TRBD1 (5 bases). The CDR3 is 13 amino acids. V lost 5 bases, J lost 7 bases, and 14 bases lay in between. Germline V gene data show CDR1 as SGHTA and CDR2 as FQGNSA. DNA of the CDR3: TGTGCCAGCAGCCGCGCGGGGGGATATGAAGCTTTCTTT. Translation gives CASSRAGGYEAFF.

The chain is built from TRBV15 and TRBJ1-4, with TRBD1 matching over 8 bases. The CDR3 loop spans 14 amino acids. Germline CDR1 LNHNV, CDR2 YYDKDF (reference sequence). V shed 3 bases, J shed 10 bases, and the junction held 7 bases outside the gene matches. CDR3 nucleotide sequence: TGTGCCACCAGCAGGGACAGGGTTGAGGCAAAACTGTTTTTT. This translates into CATSRDRVEAKLFF.

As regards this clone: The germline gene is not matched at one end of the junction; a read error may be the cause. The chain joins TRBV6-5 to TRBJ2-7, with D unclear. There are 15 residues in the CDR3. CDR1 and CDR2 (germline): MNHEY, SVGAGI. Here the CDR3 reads CASSYSGRSVYAQYF. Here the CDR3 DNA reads TGTGCCAGCAGTTACTCGGGCAGATCGGTCTACGCGCAGTACTTC.

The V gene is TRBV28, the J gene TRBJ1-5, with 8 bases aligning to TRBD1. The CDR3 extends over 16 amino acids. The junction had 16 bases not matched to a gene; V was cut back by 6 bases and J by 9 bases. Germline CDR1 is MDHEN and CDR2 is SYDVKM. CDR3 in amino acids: CASSPLDRDPSRPQHF. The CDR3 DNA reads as TGTGCCAGCAGCCCACTGGACAGGGATCCCTCGCGGCCCCAGCATTTT.

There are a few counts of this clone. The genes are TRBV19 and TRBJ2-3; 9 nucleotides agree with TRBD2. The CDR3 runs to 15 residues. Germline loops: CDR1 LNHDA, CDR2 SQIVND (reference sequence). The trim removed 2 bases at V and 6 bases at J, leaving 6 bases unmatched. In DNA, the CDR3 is TGTGCCAGTAGTATATCGCTAGCGGGATCTGATACGCAGTATTTT. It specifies CASSISLAGSDTQYF.

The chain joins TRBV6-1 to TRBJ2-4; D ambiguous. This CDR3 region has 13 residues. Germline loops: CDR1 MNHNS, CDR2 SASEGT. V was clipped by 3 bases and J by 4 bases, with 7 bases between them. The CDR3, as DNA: TGTGCCAGCAGTGACGGTCGGAAAAACATTCAGTACTTC. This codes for CASSDGRKNIQYF.

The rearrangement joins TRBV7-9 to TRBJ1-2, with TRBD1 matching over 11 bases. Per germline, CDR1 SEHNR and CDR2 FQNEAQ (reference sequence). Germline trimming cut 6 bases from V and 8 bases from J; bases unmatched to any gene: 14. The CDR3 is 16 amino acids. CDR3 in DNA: TGTGCCAGCAGTCACCCACGGACAGGGGGCGTCGGAGGCTACACCTTC. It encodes CASSHPRTGGVGGYTF.